This T cell receptor beta chain was captured by sequencing in a study of blood T cell repertoires in COVID-19. For the study at large: Donors in the United States, Italy and Spain gave samples during acute or convalescent COVID-19.

This study enrolled people aged 18 to 89 from about 26 US geographic areas. Membership in each cohort depended on participant-reported clinical history. As originally analysed: Reference gene primer amplification yielded estimated nucleated cell counts. TCRdb's table, derived via immunoSEQ multiplex PCR, lists solely in-frame clones and lacks some. V and J calls and clone size come straight from that table; D and trimming were deduced from the DNA. The table shows about 270,000 clones, with approximately 89% occurring only once. This clonotype was sampled from a man aged 35-49 years who had been exposed to COVID-19. The sequencing input was PBMCs or T cells enriched from blood (not recorded which).

This chain's CDR3 is CASSQDASAYNEQFF. The CDR3 bases are TGTGCCAGCAGCCAAGATGCTAGCGCGTACAATGAGCAGTTCTTC. The J gene is TRBJ2-1, the V gene TRBV3-1 (or the pseudogene TRBV3-2); D is possibly TRBD2 (6 bases). The V gene's germline CDR1 is LGHDT and CDR2 YNNKEL (reference sequence). Trimming took 0 bases from V and 4 from J, leaving 10 bases between them. The CDR3 spans 15 residues.